This T cell receptor beta chain was observed in a study of T-cell reconstitution after alpha-beta-depleted transplantation in children (dated by TCRdb to about 2016). With respect to the entire study: The study quantitatively tracked T-cell immune reconstitution after TCRalphabeta/CD19-depleted allogeneic hematopoietic cell transplantation in children using TCR repertoire profiling.

The library came from PCR. The instrument given in TCRdb is Illumina HiSeq 2500. To normalize quantification of the TCRbeta repertoire, the TCR libraries were built with molecular barcoding that relied on unique molecular identifiers. TCRdb reanalyzed the raw reads on its own, using fastp at Q25 for trimming and MiXCR for clone calling, and kept in-frame beta chains. Entries are consolidated by CDR3 protein sequence, retaining the most common genes and DNA. In all, the sample holds some 830,000 distinct CDR3 sequences, and approximately 15% of those were seen once. Clones ranked in the top ten supply roughly 4.8% of the sample. In the paper's terms, the treatment or condition label means: allogeneic hematopoietic cell transplantation with graft depleted of TCRalphabeta T cells and CD19 B cells. The children who served as transplant recipients had been given grafts of TCRalphabeta/CD19-depleted allogeneic hematopoietic cells.

Of note for this clonotype: This clone's antigen is unknown. No base qualities exist here, and no much larger clone lies one base off it.

CDR3 length: 16 amino acids, cysteine to phenylalanine. The read is trimmed to its CDR3 DNA, 48 bases read in frame from base 1. From the germline V gene, CDR1 is ENHRY and CDR2 is SYGVKD. Germline trimming: 4 bases from V, 4 bases from J; junction bases outside gene matches: 5. What the research found in general, with its limitations: The apparently early alphabetaT-cell count recovery about two months after transplant was reportedly dependent on only several hundred rapidly expanded clones derived from non-depleted graft cells. In some patients, high TCRbeta diversity at day 60 was attributed to recipient T cells and intrathymic progenitors that had survived conditioning. Over subsequent months, a decline in hyperexpanded clone frequencies was noted, and after one year, T-cell counts and TCRbeta diversity were mostly ascribed to newly produced T cells.

The chain is made from TRBV10-3 and TRBJ2-5; TRBD2 lines up with 14 middle nucleotides. The sequence derives from a male patient younger than 18 who had a stem cell transplant for acute lymphoblastic leukemia, so the T cells may come from the graft donor. The specimen comprised PBMCs, mostly from graft donor cells, sampled 360 days after TCRalphabeta/CD19-depleted stem cell transplant. The DNA sequence is given as TGTGCCATCAGTGGACTAGCGGGAGGGCCGGGAGAGACCCAGTACTTC. This codes for CAISGLAGGPGETQYF.